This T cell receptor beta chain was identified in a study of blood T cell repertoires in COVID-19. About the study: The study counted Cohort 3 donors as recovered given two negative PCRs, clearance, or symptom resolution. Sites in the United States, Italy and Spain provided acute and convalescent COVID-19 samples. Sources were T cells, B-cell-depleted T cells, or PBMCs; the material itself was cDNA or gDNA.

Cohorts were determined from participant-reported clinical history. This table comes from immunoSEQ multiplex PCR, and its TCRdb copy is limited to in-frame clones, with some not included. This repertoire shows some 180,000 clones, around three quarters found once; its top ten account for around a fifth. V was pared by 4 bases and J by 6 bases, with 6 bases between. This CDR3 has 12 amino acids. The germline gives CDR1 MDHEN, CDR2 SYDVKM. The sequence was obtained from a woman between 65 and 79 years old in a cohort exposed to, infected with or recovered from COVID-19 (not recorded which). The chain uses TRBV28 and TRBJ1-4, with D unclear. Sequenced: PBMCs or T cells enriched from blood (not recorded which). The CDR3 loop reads CASSSVYEKLFF. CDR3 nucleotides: TGTGCCAGCAGTTCGGTTTATGAAAAACTGTTTTTT.